These 19 T cell receptor beta chains were all obtained from the same sample, sequenced in a study of long-term antiretroviral therapy in people with HIV. At the survey level, the v3.0 immunoSEQ assay was run. Sequencing was performed with immunoSEQ multiplex PCR; in TCRdb, only in-frame clones are kept and a portion is missing. The sample yields around 20,000 clones, roughly 79% seen once. The source material was unsorted PBMCs, sampled 2.2 years after starting antiretroviral therapy. The receptors derive from a man between 50 and 59 years old with HIV.

V usage is TRBV11-2 and J usage is TRBJ2-7; D is undetermined. Germline V gene data show CDR1 as SGHAT and CDR2 as FQNNGV. V was cut by 5 bases and J by 4 bases, with 12 bases left in between. This CDR3 spans 13 amino acids. The CDR3 protein is CASSTPVGYEQYF. Written as DNA, the CDR3 is TGTGCCAGCAGCACCCCAGTGGGGTACGAGCAGTACTTC.

This chain joins TRBV5-1 and TRBJ2-4; possibly TRBD1 for D (6 bases). V dropped 8 bases and J dropped 0 bases, with 18 bases sitting between them. The CDR3 sequence is 16 residues long. Looked up from germline, CDR1 is SGHRS and CDR2 is YFSETQ. Here the CDR3 reads CARKGKGQLAKNIQYF. In nucleotides, the CDR3 is TGCGCCAGGAAGGGTAAGGGACAACTAGCCAAAAACATTCAGTACTTC. Combining the CDR3 with reference TRBV5-1 and TRBJ2-4 gives the whole variable domain KAGVTQTPRYLIKTRGQQVTLSCSPISGHRSVSWYQQTPGQGLQFLFEYFSETQRNKGNFPGRFSGRQFSNSRSEMNVSTLELGDSALYLCARKGKGQLAKNIQYFGAGTRLSVL.

This chain links TRBV5-1 with TRBJ1-6; TRBD1 might be the D (5 bases). Germline V gives CDR1 SGHRS, CDR2 YFSETQ. The CDR3 loop spans 15 amino acids. V lost 5 bases and J 0 bases, leaving 9 bases between the germline ends. This chain's CDR3 is CASRGDGSYNSPLHF. As DNA, the CDR3 is TGCGCCAGCAGAGGGGATGGCTCCTATAATTCACCCCTCCACTTT. Full variable domain (missing parts from reference TRBV5-1 and TRBJ1-6): KAGVTQTPRYLIKTRGQQVTLSCSPISGHRSVSWYQQTPGQGLQFLFEYFSETQRNKGNFPGRFSGRQFSNSRSEMNVSTLELGDSALYLCASRGDGSYNSPLHFGNGTRLTVT.

This clone has a single count. The genes are TRBV6-6 and TRBJ1-5; D gene ambiguous. CDR1 and CDR2 (germline): MNHNY, SVGAGI (reference sequence). V gave up 6 bases and J gave up 0 bases, with 9 bases separating them. This CDR3 region has 14 residues. CDR3 nucleotides: TGTGCCAGCAGCCAGAAGTATAGCAATCAGCCCCAGCATTTT. Amino acids: CASSQKYSNQPQHF.

The chain couples TRBV27 to TRBJ1-4; weak D call: TRBD1 (5 bases). Germline assignment: CDR1 MNHEY and CDR2 SMNVEV (reference sequence). V lost 5 bases, J lost 8 bases, and 24 bases lay in between. The CDR3 spans 17 residues. This CDR3 is CASSLRDSGYWNEKLFF. The CDR3 nucleotides read TGTGCCAGCAGTCTTAGGGATTCAGGGTATTGGAACGAAAAACTGTTTTTT. Full variable domain (outside the CDR3, taken from reference TRBV27 and TRBJ1-4): EAQVTQNPRYLITVTGKKLTVTCSQNMNHEYMSWYRQDPGLGLRQIYYSMNVEVTDKGDVPEGYKVSRKEKRNFPLILESPSPNQTSLYFCASSLRDSGYWNEKLFFGSGTQLSVL.

This chain joins TRBV30 and TRBJ2-7, with D unresolved. The CDR3 covers 11 residues. CDR1 and CDR2 (germline): GTSNPN, SVGIG (reference sequence). V was cut by 0 bases and J by 6 bases, with 6 bases left in between. The CDR3 here is CAWSVGSEQYF. In DNA form, the CDR3 reads TGTGCCTGGAGTGTAGGGTCCGAGCAGTACTTC. The variable domain in full, completed from reference TRBV30 and TRBJ2-7, reads SQTIHQWPATLVQPVGSPLSLECTVEGTSNPNLYWYRQAAGRGLQLLFYSVGIGQISSEVPQNLSASRPQDRQFILSSKKLLLSDSGFYLCAWSVGSEQYFGPGTRLTVT.

The table lists this clone with a few counts. V is TRBV18 and J is TRBJ1-6; 7 nucleotides match TRBD1. CDR3 length equals 15 residues. Germline CDR1 KGHSH, CDR2 LQKENI. The V segment lost 1 base and the J segment 9 bases; nucleotides outside the gene matches: 6. CDR3 sequence (DNA): TGTGCCAGCTCACCACTTGACAGGGAAAGTTCACCCCTCCACTTT. Amino acids: CASSPLDRESSPLHF.

This chain uses TRBV28 with TRBJ2-2; D unclear. This CDR3 contains 12 residues. V lost 5 bases to trimming and J lost 3 bases, with 4 bases between them. CDR1 is MDHEN, CDR2 SYDVKM, per germline. The CDR3 region is CASSVYTGELFF. As DNA, the CDR3 is TGTGCCAGCAGTGTTTACACCGGGGAGCTGTTTTTT.

As for this clone: One end of the junction does not line up with germline, which may come from a read error. The rearrangement joins TRBV23-1 to TRBJ2-7; tentative D call: TRBD1 (6 bases). TRBV23-1 is sorted into the ORF group, with uncertain function. This CDR3 is built from 13 residues. CDR3 coding DNA: TGTGCCAGCAGCTTAGGGGCCAGGGGCGAGCAGTACTTC. Residues: CASSLGARGEQYF.

The CDR3 sequence: CASSLGRDTQYF. The CDR3 bases are TGTGCCAGCAGCTTAGGTAGAGATACGCAGTATTTT. The chain couples TRBV5-6 to TRBJ2-3, with D unclear. The germline CDR1 and CDR2 sequences are SGHDT and YYEEEE. CDR3 length: 12 amino acids. Trimming stripped 2 bases from V and 5 bases from J, with 6 bases between.

J is TRBJ2-2 and V is TRBV19, with D perhaps TRBD1 (5 bases). CDR1 is LNHDA and CDR2 is SQIVND in the germline V gene (reference sequence). Trimming stripped 1 base from V and 3 bases from J, with 21 bases between. The CDR3 is made up of 19 amino acids. CDR3: CASSIVRLRVQGDTGELFF. In DNA, the CDR3 is TGTGCCAGTAGTATAGTGCGGTTAAGGGTTCAGGGTGACACCGGGGAGCTGTTTTTT.

This chain links TRBV28 with TRBJ1-5, with D perhaps TRBD1 (6 bases). Per the germline V gene, CDR1 is MDHEN and CDR2 is SYDVKM. Trimming removed 5 bases at V and 3 bases at J, with 17 bases between. This CDR3 spans 16 amino acids. The CDR3: CASSHLTGFNNQPQHF. In DNA form, the CDR3 reads TGTGCCAGCAGTCACCTAACAGGGTTTAACAATCAGCCCCAGCATTTT.

This chain uses TRBV28 with TRBJ1-4; D remains ambiguous. Trimming took 3 bases from V and 8 from J, leaving 16 bases between them. CDR1 MDHEN and CDR2 SYDVKM come from the germline V gene. The CDR3 contains 15 residues. CDR3 sequence (DNA): TGTGCCAGCAGTTTTTCAAGAAGGGCTGGGGAAAAACTGTTTTTT. This codes for CASSFSRRAGEKLFF.

The gene calls are TRBV28 and TRBJ2-7, with a tentative D call TRBD2 (6 bases). The CDR3 extends over 13 amino acids. Per germline, CDR1 MDHEN and CDR2 SYDVKM. The V end lost 6 bases, the J end lost 3 bases, and 12 bases lay between the germline ends. The DNA for the CDR3 is TGTGCCAGCAGCAAGGGACTGATCTACGAGCAGTACTTC. Translation: CASSKGLIYEQYF.

The chain carries TRBV7-2 and TRBJ1-5; D is perhaps TRBD1 (5 bases). The V end lost 5 bases, the J end lost 4 bases, and 21 bases lay between the germline ends. CDR1 is SGHTA and CDR2 is FQGNSA in the germline V gene. The CDR3 sequence is 17 residues long. The DNA of the CDR3 is TGTGCCAGCAGCCCGAGAGGCAGGGCCATTGATAATCAGCCCCAGCATTTT. Its protein product is CASSPRGRAIDNQPQHF.

This rearrangement joins TRBV23-1 to TRBJ2-1; D is possibly TRBD2 (7 bases). TRBV23-1 is marked as an open reading frame, function uncertain. The V end lost 0 bases, the J end lost 2 bases, and 11 bases lay between the germline ends. The CDR3 has 16 residues. The CDR3 bases are TGCGCCAGCAGTCAATCGACGGGGGGCCCCTACAATGAGCAGTTCTTC. Protein product: CASSQSTGGPYNEQFF.

This rearrangement joins TRBV9 to TRBJ1-1, with TRBD1 matching over 8 bases. V dropped 4 bases and J dropped 0; count of bases not matched to a gene: 5. CDR1 is SGDLS and CDR2 is YYNGEE in the germline V gene. CDR3 size: 15 residues. In nucleotides, the CDR3 is TGTGCCAGCAGCTCTGGACAGGGCGTGAACACTGAAGCTTTCTTT. It is translated as CASSSGQGVNTEAFF.

The rearrangement uses TRBV5-4 and TRBJ1-6; the D gene is possibly TRBD1 (6 bases). This CDR3 contains 15 residues. Germline V lookup: CDR1 SGHNT, CDR2 YYREEE (reference sequence). V was pared by 5 bases and J by 10 bases, with 19 bases between. The CDR3: CASSYSGGARSPLHF. The CDR3 DNA is TGTGCCAGCAGTTATTCCGGGGGGGCGCGATCACCCCTCCACTTT. Supplemented by reference TRBV5-4 and TRBJ1-6, the full variable domain reads ETGVTQSPTHLIKTRGQQVTLRCSSQSGHNTVSWYQQALGQGPQFIFQYYREEENGRGNFPPRFSGLQFPNYSSELNVNALELDDSALYLCASSYSGGARSPLHFGNGTRLTVT.

The V call is TRBV4-2, the J call TRBJ1-2; D uncertain. The V gene lost 0 bases and the J gene lost 6 bases, with 8 bases spanning the gap. The germline CDR1 and CDR2 sequences are LGHNA and YNFKEQ. CDR3 length: 13 amino acids. The CDR3 here is CASSQDLGDGYTF. DNA of the CDR3: TGTGCCAGCAGCCAAGATTTAGGTGATGGCTACACCTTC.